Below are 19 T cell receptor beta chains sequenced from a single sample in a study of OX40 agonist ivuxolimab in advanced cancers. TCRdb's table, derived via immunoSEQ multiplex PCR, lists solely in-frame clones and lacks some. Here the sample spans approximately 86,000 clones, more than 85% being singletons. Material: CD4+ or CD8+ T cells sorted from blood, obtained in a trial of the OX40 agonist ivuxolimab. All receptors derive from an adult with an advanced solid tumor such as melanoma, head and neck, liver or kidney cancer.

The chain couples TRBV7-2 to TRBJ2-7; D remains ambiguous. This CDR3 comprises 13 residues. With 2 bases removed from V and 2 bases from J, the gap between germline ends came to 7 bases. Germline V lookup: CDR1 SGHTA, CDR2 FQGNSA. The CDR3 DNA is TGTGCCAGCAGCTTACCAGGACCCTACGAGCAGTACTTC. This encodes CASSLPGPYEQYF.

CDR3 in DNA: TGTGCCAGCAGCCCCCAAGGGGCGGGCATTAATGAAAAACTGTTTTTT. This codes for CASSPQGAGINEKLFF. The chain uses TRBV14 and TRBJ1-4; the D gene is possibly TRBD1 (5 bases). This CDR3 has 16 amino acids. Germline assignment: CDR1 SGHDN and CDR2 FVKESK. Trimming took off 4 bases at V and 4 bases at J, with 16 bases between the two ends.

The genes are TRBV7-2 and TRBJ2-2, with TRBD2 matching over 10 bases. The CDR3 is 16 amino acids. The V segment lost 4 bases and the J segment 4 bases; nucleotides outside the gene matches: 6. Germline V gives CDR1 SGHTA, CDR2 FQGNSA. For the CDR3, the DNA is TGTGCCAGCAGCTCCACTAGCGGGATATTCACCGGGGAGCTGTTTTTT. Translating it yields CASSSTSGIFTGELFF.

V usage is TRBV11-2 and J usage is TRBJ2-2; D remains unclear. Looked up from germline, CDR1 is SGHAT and CDR2 is FQNNGV. The CDR3 extends over 16 amino acids. Trimming shortened V by 3 bases and J by 1 base, and 12 bases separated the two germline ends. CDR3 region: CASSFGRLGNTGELFF. The CDR3 bases are TGTGCCAGCAGCTTCGGGCGATTAGGGAACACCGGGGAGCTGTTTTTT.

The V call is TRBV7-2, the J call TRBJ1-1; D is perhaps TRBD1 (5 bases). This CDR3 is built from 15 residues. V was shortened by 5 bases and J by 0 bases, with 13 bases between the two germline ends. The germline V gene has CDR1 SGHTA and CDR2 FQGNSA. CDR3: CASSIQGDMNTEAFF. CDR3 nucleotide sequence: TGTGCCAGCAGCATTCAAGGGGATATGAACACTGAAGCTTTCTTT. The complete variable domain, with remaining parts taken from reference TRBV7-2 and TRBJ1-1, reads GAGVSQSPSNKVTEKGKDVELRCDPISGHTALYWYRQSLGQGLEFLIYFQGNSAPDKSGLPSDRFSAERTGGSVSTLTIQRTQQEDSAVYLCASSIQGDMNTEAFFGQGTRLTVV.

CDR3 DNA sequence: TGTGCCAGCAGCACCAGCTTGGGAAAAGCGTACGAGCAGTACTTC. This codes for CASSTSLGKAYEQYF. V gene TRBV5-5 combines with J gene TRBJ2-7; D remains ambiguous. This CDR3 contains 15 residues. The germline gives CDR1 SGHKS, CDR2 YYEKEE (reference sequence). Trimming took 4 bases from V and 4 from J, leaving 18 bases between them.

V usage is TRBV5-1 and J usage is TRBJ1-1, with unresolved D. The CDR3 runs 15 residues. Trimming took off 0 bases at V and 0 bases at J, with 9 bases between the two ends. CDR1 and CDR2 from the germline V gene are SGHRS and YFSETQ. The CDR3 nucleotides read TGCGCCAGCAGCTTGGTTCCGGAAATGAACACTGAAGCTTTCTTT. Amino acids: CASSLVPEMNTEAFF.

The chain has TRBV5-1 and TRBJ1-1, with D perhaps TRBD1 (5 bases). The V and J ends lost 4 bases and 0 bases respectively, with 10 bases between them. Germline V CDR1 and CDR2: SGHRS, YFSETQ. The CDR3 is 14 residues long. CDR3 in amino acids: CASSLGTVNTEAFF. For the CDR3, the DNA is TGCGCCAGCAGCCTGGGGACGGTGAACACTGAAGCTTTCTTT.

This chain connects TRBV2 to TRBJ2-3; unclear D gene. Trimming cost V 10 bases and J 3 bases, with 14 bases left between them. The CDR3 runs to 13 residues. Germline lookup yields CDR1 SNHLY and CDR2 FYNNEI. The CDR3 is CATQPPMTDTQYF. CDR3 nucleotide sequence: TGTGCCACCCAACCTCCAATGACAGATACGCAGTATTTT.

The chain is built from TRBV15 and TRBJ2-6; D not resolved. Trimming shortened V by 3 bases and J by 0 bases, and 6 bases separated the two germline ends. CDR3 size: 15 residues. Germline CDR1 and CDR2: LNHNV and YYDKDF (reference sequence). The CDR3 nucleotides read TGTGCCACCAGCAGGAGAGACTCTGGGGCCAACGTCCTGACTTTC. It is translated as CATSRRDSGANVLTF.

The V gene is TRBV4-1, the J gene TRBJ2-4; 10 positions agree with TRBD2. Trimming at V came to 0 bases and at J to 3 bases, leaving 8 bases not matched to a gene. The CDR3 extends over 18 amino acids. Per the germline V gene, CDR1 is MGHRA and CDR2 is YSYEKL. The CDR3 protein is CASSQDWRLAGGKNIQYF. In DNA, the CDR3 is TGCGCCAGCAGCCAAGATTGGCGACTAGCGGGTGGCAAAAACATTCAGTACTTC.

V and J are TRBV19 and TRBJ2-1; D possibly corresponds to TRBD1 (5 bases). The CDR3 covers 14 residues. The ends were cut back, 3 bases at V and 5 bases at J, with 11 bases in the middle. Looked up from germline, CDR1 is LNHDA and CDR2 is SQIVND (reference sequence). CDR3 region: CASSIQGSNNEQFF. CDR3 in DNA: TGTGCCAGTAGTATCCAGGGATCTAACAATGAGCAGTTCTTC. Filled out from reference TRBV19 and TRBJ2-1, the complete variable domain reads DGGITQSPKYLFRKEGQNVTLSCEQNLNHDAMYWYRQDPGQGLRLIYYSQIVNDFQKGDIAEGYSVSREKKESFPLTVTSAQKNPTAFYLCASSIQGSNNEQFFGPGTRLTVL.

The V call is TRBV5-5, the J call TRBJ1-2; TRBD1 matches 8 bases. CDR1 is SGHKS and CDR2 is YYEKEE in the germline V gene (reference sequence). The length of the CDR3 is 13 residues. V dropped 5 bases and J dropped 3; count of bases not matched to a gene: 3. The CDR3, as DNA: TGTGCCAGCAGTCCGACAGGGGACTATGGCTACACCTTC. Encoded protein: CASSPTGDYGYTF.

The CDR3 here is CASSLGQGGQPQHF. In DNA, the CDR3 is TGCGCCAGCAGCTTGGGACAGGGTGGGCAGCCCCAGCATTTT. The V gene is TRBV5-1, the J gene TRBJ1-5; the match to TRBD1 covers 7 bases. Per the germline V gene, CDR1 is SGHRS and CDR2 is YFSETQ. The CDR3 contains 14 residues. The trim removed 0 bases at V and 7 bases at J, leaving 4 bases unmatched.

The genes are TRBV7-9 and TRBJ2-2, with D perhaps matching TRBD1 (6 bases). Germline lookup yields CDR1 SEHNR and CDR2 FQNEAQ (reference sequence). V lost 4 bases to trimming and J lost 5 bases, with 11 bases between them. This CDR3 region has 14 residues. CDR3 bases: TGTGCCAGCAGCTCAGGGGTTTTGACCGGGGAGCTGTTTTTT. This gives the protein CASSSGVLTGELFF.

This rearrangement joins TRBV4-2 to TRBJ2-7; TRBD1 matches 8 bases. J gave up 3 bases and V 5 bases, and 9 bases lay outside the gene matches. Looked up from germline, CDR1 is LGHNA and CDR2 is YNFKEQ. This CDR3 comprises 15 residues. CDR3 coding DNA: TGTGCCAGCAGCGTCGGACAGGGTTCCTACTACGAGCAGTACTTC. Its translation: CASSVGQGSYYEQYF.

There are a few counts of this clone. V is TRBV30 and J is TRBJ1-5; a weak D match, TRBD1 (5 bases). CDR1 and CDR2 (germline): GTSNPN, SVGIG (reference sequence). Trimming left V 1 base short and J 6 bases short, with 13 bases between. This CDR3 comprises 14 residues. In DNA, the CDR3 is TGTGCCTGGAGTGAGGGGATATCTAGTCAGCCCCAGCATTTT. Its translation is CAWSEGISSQPQHF.

The chain recombines TRBV18 with TRBJ1-1; a weak D match, TRBD1 (5 bases). Trimming cost V 1 base and J 11 bases, with 14 bases left between them. CDR3 length equals 13 residues. Germline CDR1 KGHSH, CDR2 LQKENI. CDR3 sequence: CASSPRNGDWAFF. In DNA form, the CDR3 reads TGTGCCAGCTCACCACGGAACGGGGACTGGGCTTTCTTT.

The chain combines TRBV10-3 with TRBJ2-3; D unclear. The CDR3 runs 14 residues. Germline CDR1 ENHRY, CDR2 SYGVKD. Trimming took off 4 bases at V and 0 bases at J, with 8 bases between the two ends. The CDR3 spells CAISGTISTDTQYF. For the CDR3, the DNA is TGTGCCATCAGTGGGACGATAAGCACAGATACGCAGTATTTT.